The 10 T cell receptor beta chains reported below all come from one sample, sequenced in a study of OX40 agonist ivuxolimab in advanced cancers. Sequencing was performed with immunoSEQ multiplex PCR; in TCRdb, only in-frame clones are kept and a portion is missing. Of around 80,000 clones listed, roughly nine tenths are singletons. The material was CD4+ or CD8+ T cells sorted from blood, obtained in a trial of the OX40 agonist ivuxolimab. The receptors stem from an adult with an advanced solid tumor such as melanoma, head and neck, liver or kidney cancer.

The genes are TRBV29-1 and TRBJ1-2; 7 positions match TRBD1. J was trimmed by 5 bases and V by 6 bases; bases with no gene match: 9. Germline loops: CDR1 SQVTM, CDR2 ANQGSEA. The CDR3 has 13 residues. CDR3 loop: CSVAQGQSYGYTF. In DNA form, the CDR3 reads TGCAGCGTCGCACAGGGGCAATCTTATGGCTACACCTTC.

This chain connects TRBV7-2 to TRBJ2-1; 12 nucleotides line up with TRBD2. The germline gives CDR1 SGHTA, CDR2 FQGNSA. This CDR3 spans 16 amino acids. The V segment lost 5 bases and the J segment 14 bases; nucleotides outside the gene matches: 16. The CDR3 DNA sequence: TGTGCCAGCAGCCCCTCTAGCGGGGGGGCCGTTCCCCTGGAGTTCTTC. This gives the protein CASSPSSGGAVPLEFF.

The CDR3 region is CASSNGGAGFFFYTF. CDR3 bases: TGTGCCAGCAGCAACGGAGGGGCGGGGTTTTTCTTCTACACCTTC. This chain connects TRBV9 to TRBJ1-2, with a tentative D call TRBD1 (5 bases). V was cut by 4 bases and J by 10 bases, with 23 bases left in between. Germline CDR1 SGDLS, CDR2 YYNGEE. The CDR3 has 15 residues.

The V and J genes are TRBV7-6 and TRBJ2-7; the D gene is possibly TRBD2 (5 bases). Germline V CDR1 and CDR2: SGHVS, FNYEAQ. V lost 5 bases and J lost 1, with 9 bases in between. The CDR3 totals 13 residues. The CDR3 DNA is TGTGCCAGCAGCCCGGGATTTTCCTACGAGCAGTACTTC. This gives the protein CASSPGFSYEQYF.

The chain joins TRBV7-9 to TRBJ2-7, with TRBD1 as a possible D gene (5 bases). CDR3 size: 12 residues. Between the trimmed V and J ends, which lost 5 bases and 6 bases, there was a span of 11 bases. Germline V CDR1 and CDR2: SEHNR, FQNEAQ (reference sequence). DNA of the CDR3: TGTGCCAGCAGCACAGACAGCCTCGAGCAGTACTTC. Translated: CASSTDSLEQYF.

The V gene is TRBV28, the J gene TRBJ1-3, with TRBD1 matching over 8 bases. V lost 2 bases to trimming and J lost 5 bases; unmatched junction nucleotides: 2. The CDR3 length is 14 residues. Per the germline V gene, CDR1 is MDHEN and CDR2 is SYDVKM. The CDR3 DNA sequence: TGTGCCAGCAGTTTACAGGGGGCGCGAAACACCATATATTTT. Translated, it gives CASSLQGARNTIYF.

The chain employs TRBV5-6 and TRBJ2-1; D is uncertain. Germline CDR1 SGHDT, CDR2 YYEEEE. This CDR3 contains 15 residues. Trimming left V 7 bases short and J 2 bases short, with 16 bases between. The CDR3 DNA is TGTGCCAGCTTTCCTGCTGGCGGCACCTACAATGAGCAGTTCTTC. It translates to CASFPAGGTYNEQFF. The variable domain in full, with the rest retrieved from reference TRBV5-6 and TRBJ2-1, is DAGVTQSPTHLIKTRGQQVTLRCSPKSGHDTVSWYQQALGQGPQFIFQYYEEEERQRGNFPDRFSGHQFPNYSSELNVNALLLGDSALYLCASFPAGGTYNEQFFGPGTRLTVL.

This clone was observed a handful of times. The chain has TRBV5-1 and TRBJ1-2, with D possibly being TRBD1 (5 bases). The CDR3 runs to 15 residues. V shed 0 bases and J shed 8 bases, with 17 bases lying between them. CDR1 and CDR2 from the germline V gene are SGHRS and YFSETQ. The CDR3 DNA sequence: TGCGCCAGCAGCTTGGAATTGTTTGGGGACGGGGGCTACACCTTC. Protein sequence: CASSLELFGDGGYTF.

CDR3 sequence reads: CATFTGGYGYTF. The DNA of the CDR3 is TGTGCCACCTTCACGGGGGGCTATGGCTACACCTTC. The genes are TRBV6-1 and TRBJ1-2; maybe TRBD1 (5 bases). CDR3 size: 12 residues. Germline values: CDR1 MNHNS, CDR2 SASEGT. Trimming removed 10 bases at V and 4 bases at J, with 13 bases between.

This chain uses TRBV5-1 with TRBJ2-3; the match to TRBD2 covers 13 bases. The CDR3 covers 16 residues. The V gene's germline CDR1 is SGHRS and CDR2 YFSETQ. V lost 4 bases and J lost 4; bases outside the gene matches: 6. The CDR3 region has the DNA TGCGCCAGCAGCACCGGACTAGCGGGGGTTGCAGATACGCAGTATTTT. Amino acids: CASSTGLAGVADTQYF.